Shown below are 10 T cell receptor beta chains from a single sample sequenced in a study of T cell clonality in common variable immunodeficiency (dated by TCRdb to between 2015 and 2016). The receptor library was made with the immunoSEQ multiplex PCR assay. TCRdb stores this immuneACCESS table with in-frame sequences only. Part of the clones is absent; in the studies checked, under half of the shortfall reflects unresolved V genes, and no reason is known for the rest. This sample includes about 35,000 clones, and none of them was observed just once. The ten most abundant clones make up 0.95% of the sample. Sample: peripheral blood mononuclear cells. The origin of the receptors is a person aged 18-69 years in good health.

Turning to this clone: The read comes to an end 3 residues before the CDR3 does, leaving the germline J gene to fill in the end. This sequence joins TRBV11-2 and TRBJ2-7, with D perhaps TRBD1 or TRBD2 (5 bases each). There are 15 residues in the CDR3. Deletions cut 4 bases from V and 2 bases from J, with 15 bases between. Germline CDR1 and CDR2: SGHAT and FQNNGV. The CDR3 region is CASSSVREGTYEQYF. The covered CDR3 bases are TGTGCCAGCAGCTCGGTACGTGAGGGGACCTACGAG.

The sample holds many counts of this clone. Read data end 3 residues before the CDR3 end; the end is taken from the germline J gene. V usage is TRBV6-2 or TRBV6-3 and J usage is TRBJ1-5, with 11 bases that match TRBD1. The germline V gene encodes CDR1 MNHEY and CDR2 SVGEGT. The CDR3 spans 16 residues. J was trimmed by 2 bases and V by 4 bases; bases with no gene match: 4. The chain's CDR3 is CASSSWTGGGNQPQHF. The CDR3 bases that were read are TGTGCCAGCAGTTCCTGGACAGGGGGCGGCAATCAGCCC.

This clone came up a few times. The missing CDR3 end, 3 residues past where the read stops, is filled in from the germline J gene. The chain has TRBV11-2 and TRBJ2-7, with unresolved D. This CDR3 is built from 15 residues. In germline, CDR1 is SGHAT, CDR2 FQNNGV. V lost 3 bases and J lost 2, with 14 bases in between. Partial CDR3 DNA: TGTGCCAGCAGCTTTGGAGCCCAGGTAACCTACGAG. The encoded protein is CASSFGAQVTYE. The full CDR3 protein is CASSFGAQVTYEQYF.

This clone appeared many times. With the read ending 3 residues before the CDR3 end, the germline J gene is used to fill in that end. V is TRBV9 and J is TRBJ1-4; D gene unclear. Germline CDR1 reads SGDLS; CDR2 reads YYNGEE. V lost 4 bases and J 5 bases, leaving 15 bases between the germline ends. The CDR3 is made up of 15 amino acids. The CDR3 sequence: CASSPYTAGNEKLFF. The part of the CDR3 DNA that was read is TGTGCCAGCAGCCCGTACACCGCGGGCAATGAAAAA.

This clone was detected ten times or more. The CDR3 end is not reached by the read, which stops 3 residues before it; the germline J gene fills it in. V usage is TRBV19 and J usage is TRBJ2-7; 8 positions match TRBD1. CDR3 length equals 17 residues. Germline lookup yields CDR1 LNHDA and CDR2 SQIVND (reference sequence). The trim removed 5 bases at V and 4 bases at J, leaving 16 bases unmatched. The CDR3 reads CASSSPLGGQGMYEQYF. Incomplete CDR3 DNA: TGTGCCAGTAGTTCACCGCTAGGAGGACAGGGAATGTACGAG.

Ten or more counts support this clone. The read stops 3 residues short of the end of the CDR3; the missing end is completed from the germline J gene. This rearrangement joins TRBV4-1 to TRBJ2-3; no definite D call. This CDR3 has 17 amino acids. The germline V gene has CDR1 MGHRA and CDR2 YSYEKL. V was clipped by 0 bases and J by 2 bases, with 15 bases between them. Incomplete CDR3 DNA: TGCGCCAGCAGCCAAGATGGCCTCTTGATAAACACAGATACG. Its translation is CASSQDGLLINTDT. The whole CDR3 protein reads CASSQDGLLINTDTQYF.

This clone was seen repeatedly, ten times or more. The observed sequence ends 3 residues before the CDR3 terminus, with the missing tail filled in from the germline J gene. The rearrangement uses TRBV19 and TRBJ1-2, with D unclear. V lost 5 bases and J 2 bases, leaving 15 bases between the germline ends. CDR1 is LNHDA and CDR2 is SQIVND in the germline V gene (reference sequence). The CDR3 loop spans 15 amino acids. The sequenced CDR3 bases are TGTGCCAGTAGTCGATTTGGAACAGAAAACTATGGC. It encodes CASSRFGTENYG. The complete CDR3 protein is CASSRFGTENYGYTF.

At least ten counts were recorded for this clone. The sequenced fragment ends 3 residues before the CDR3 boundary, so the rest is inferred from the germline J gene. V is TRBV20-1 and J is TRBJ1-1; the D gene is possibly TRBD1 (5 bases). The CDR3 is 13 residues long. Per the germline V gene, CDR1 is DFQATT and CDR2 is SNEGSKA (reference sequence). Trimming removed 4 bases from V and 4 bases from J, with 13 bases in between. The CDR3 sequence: CSAIRGRATEAFF. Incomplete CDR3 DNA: TGCAGTGCTATAAGGGGCAGGGCCACTGAA.

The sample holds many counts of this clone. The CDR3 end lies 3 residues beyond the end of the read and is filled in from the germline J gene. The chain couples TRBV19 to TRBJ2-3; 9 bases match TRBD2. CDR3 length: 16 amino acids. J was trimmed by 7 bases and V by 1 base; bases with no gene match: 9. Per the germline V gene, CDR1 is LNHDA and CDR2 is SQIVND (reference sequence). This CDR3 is CASSIGGSGGGNTQYF. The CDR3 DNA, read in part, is TGTGCCAGTAGTATAGGTGGTAGCGGGGGTGGAAATACG. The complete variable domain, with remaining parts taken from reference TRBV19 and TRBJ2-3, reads DGGITQSPKYLFRKEGQNVTLSCEQNLNHDAMYWYRQDPGQGLRLIYYSQIVNDFQKGDIAEGYSVSREKKESFPLTVTSAQKNPTAFYLCASSIGGSGGGNTQYFGPGTRLTVL.

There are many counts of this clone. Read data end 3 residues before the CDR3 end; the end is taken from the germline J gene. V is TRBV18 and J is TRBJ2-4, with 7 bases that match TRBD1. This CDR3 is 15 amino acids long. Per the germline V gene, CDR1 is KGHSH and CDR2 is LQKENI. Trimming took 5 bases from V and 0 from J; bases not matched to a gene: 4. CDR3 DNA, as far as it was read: TGTGCCAGCTCAACGGACAGGATAGCCAAAAACATT. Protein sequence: CASSTDRIAKNI. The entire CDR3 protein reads CASSTDRIAKNIQYF.